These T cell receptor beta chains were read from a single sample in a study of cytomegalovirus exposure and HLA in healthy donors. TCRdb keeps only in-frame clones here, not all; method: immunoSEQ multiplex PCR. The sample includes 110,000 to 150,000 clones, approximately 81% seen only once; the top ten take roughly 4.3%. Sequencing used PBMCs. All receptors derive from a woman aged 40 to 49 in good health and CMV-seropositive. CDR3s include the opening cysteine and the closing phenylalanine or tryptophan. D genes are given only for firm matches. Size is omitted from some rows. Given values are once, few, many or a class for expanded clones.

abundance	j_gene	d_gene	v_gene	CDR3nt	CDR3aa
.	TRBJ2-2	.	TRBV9	TGTGCCAGCAGCGTAGAGCCCGGATGGGGGGCGAACACCGGGGAGCTGTTTTTT	CASSVEPGWGANTGELFF
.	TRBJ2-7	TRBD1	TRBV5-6	TGTGCCAGCAGCGGGGACAGGGGAAGGTACGAGCAGTACTTC	CASSGDRGRYEQYF
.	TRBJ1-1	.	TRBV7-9	TGTGCCAGCAGCTTGGCGGGCTTCCCTGAAGCTTTCTTT	CASSLAGFPEAFF
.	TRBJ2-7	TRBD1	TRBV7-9	TGTGCCAGCAGCCCCCTCTTTCCGGGACAGAATTACGAGCAGTACTTC	CASSPLFPGQNYEQYF
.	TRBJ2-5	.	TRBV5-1	TGCGCCAGCAGCTTATGGGCAGGGCAGGAGACCCAGTACTTC	CASSLWAGQETQYF
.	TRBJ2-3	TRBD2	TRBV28	TGTGCCAGCGTGGCAAGCGGGATTACAGATACGCAGTATTTT	CASVASGITDTQYF
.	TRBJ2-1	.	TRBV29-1	TGCAGCGTTGAGGGGGCGGGAGTTTCCTACAATGAGCAGTTCTTC	CSVEGAGVSYNEQFF
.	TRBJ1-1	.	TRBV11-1	TGTGCCAGCAGCGTGAGGAACACTGAAGCTTTCTTT	CASSVRNTEAFF
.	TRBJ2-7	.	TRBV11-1	TGTGCCAGCAGCCCCTCACGCGGGTCATTCTACGAGCAGTACTTC	CASSPSRGSFYEQYF
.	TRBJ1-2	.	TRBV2	TGTGCCAGCAGTGATGGTCAGGGGAGTCGTGGCTACACCTTC	CASSDGQGSRGYTF
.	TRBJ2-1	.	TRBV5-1	TGCGCCAGCAGTATGTCCTGGGGCCACAATGAGCAGTTCTTC	CASSMSWGHNEQFF
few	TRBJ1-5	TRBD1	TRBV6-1	TGTGCCAGCGAAGGAAACAGGGGAAATCAGCCCCAGCATTTT	CASEGNRGNQPQHF
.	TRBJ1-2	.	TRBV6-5	TGTGCCAGCAGTCCCCGGGGGTTTGGAGGGGGCTACACCTTC	CASSPRGFGGGYTF
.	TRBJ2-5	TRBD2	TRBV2	TGTGCCAGCAGAAGACTAGCGGGGGCTAGGGAGACCCAGTACTTC	CASRRLAGARETQYF
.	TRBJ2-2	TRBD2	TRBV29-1	TGCAGCGACAGACTAGCGGGGGCTTTTAGCACCGGGGAGCTGTTTTTT	CSDRLAGAFSTGELFF
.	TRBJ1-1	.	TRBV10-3	TGTGCCACCTGGGGCAGTAACACTGAAGCTTTCTTT	CATWGSNTEAFF
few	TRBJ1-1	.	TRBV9	TGTGCCAGCAGCTCTCCTCCGGACAGTGAAGCTTTCTTT	CASSSPPDSEAFF
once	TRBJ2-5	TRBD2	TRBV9	TGTGCCAGCAGCGCGGGGGGGACTCAAGAGACCCAGTACTTC	CASSAGGTQETQYF
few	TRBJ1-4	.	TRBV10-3	TGTGCCATCAGTGAGTCCAGACAGCCGGCGGACAAACTGTTTTTT	CAISESRQPADKLFF
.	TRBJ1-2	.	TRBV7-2	TGTGCCAGCAGCCCCGACAGGTTTGGCTACACCTTC	CASSPDRFGYTF
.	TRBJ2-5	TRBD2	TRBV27	TGTGCCAGCAGTTTCAGCGGGGGGGCTAGAGAGACCCAGTACTTC	CASSFSGGARETQYF
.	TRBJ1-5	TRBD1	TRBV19	TGTGCCAGTAGTATAAAGGGACAGGGGTATTTTCAGCCCCAGCATTTT	CASSIKGQGYFQPQHF
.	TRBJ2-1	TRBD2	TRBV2	TGTGCCAGCACTACTAGCGGGAGAATATATGAGCAGTTCTTC	CASTTSGRIYEQFF
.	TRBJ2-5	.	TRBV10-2	TGCGCCAGCAGTGAGTCTAAAGAGACCCAGTACTTC	CASSESKETQYF
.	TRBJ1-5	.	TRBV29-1	TGCAGCGTCCAAGGCGGGGAGCATCAGCCCCAGCATTTT	CSVQGGEHQPQHF
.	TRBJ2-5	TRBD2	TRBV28	TGTGCCAGCAGCCCCGCGTCGATTACTAGCGGGGGGCTGGGAGAGACCCAGTACTTC	CASSPASITSGGLGETQYF
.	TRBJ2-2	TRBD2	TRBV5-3	TGTGCCAGAAGCCGTACTAGCGGGGGAGACACCGGGGAGCTGTTTTTT	CARSRTSGGDTGELFF
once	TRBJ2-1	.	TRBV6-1	TGTGCCAGCATTCGAGGGCCCCTCGGGAATGAGCAGTTCTTC	CASIRGPLGNEQFF
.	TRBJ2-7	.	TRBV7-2	TGTGCCAGCAGCCGCTCTGGAGGGACAGCCTCCTACGAGCAGTACTTC	CASSRSGGTASYEQYF
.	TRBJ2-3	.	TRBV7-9	TGTGCCAGCAGCGTCCCGGGACTTGGCACAGATACGCAGTATTTT	CASSVPGLGTDTQYF
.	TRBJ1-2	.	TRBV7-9	TGTTCCAGCAGCCGTTCCGAGTCCTATGGCTACACCTTC	CSSSRSESYGYTF
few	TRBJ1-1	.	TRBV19	TGTGCCAGTAGTCAGGGATTACCGACTGAAGCTTTCTTT	CASSQGLPTEAFF
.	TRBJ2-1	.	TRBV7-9	TGTGCCAGCAAATTGAACAACAATGAGCAGTTCTTC	CASKLNNNEQFF
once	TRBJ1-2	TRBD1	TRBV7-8	TGTGCCAGCAGCTTATTTCCGGGCGACAGGGTGATATTGGACTACGGCTACACCTTC	CASSLFPGDRVILDYGYTF
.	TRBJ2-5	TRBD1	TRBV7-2	TGTGCCAGCAGCTCAATACCGGGACAGGGGAAAGGAGAGCAGTACTTC	CASSSIPGQGKGEQYF
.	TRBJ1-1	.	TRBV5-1	TGCGCCAGCAGCTTGGGGGGCATGAACACTGAAGCTTTCTTT	CASSLGGMNTEAFF
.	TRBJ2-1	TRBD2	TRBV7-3	TGTGCCAGCAGTTTTACCGGGACTAGCGGGCCTAATGAGCAGTTCTTC	CASSFTGTSGPNEQFF
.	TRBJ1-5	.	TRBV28	TGTGCCAGCAGCCCCCCCAGTCAGCCCCAGCATTTT	CASSPPSQPQHF
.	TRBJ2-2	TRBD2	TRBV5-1	TGCGCCAGCAGCGTGGGACTAGCGGGAGTAAAGAACACCGGGGAGCTGTTTTTT	CASSVGLAGVKNTGELFF
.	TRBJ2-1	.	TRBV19	TGTGCCAGTAGTATAGAAGGAGTAAGGTGGCGGGGTTCTGACAATGAGCAGTTCTTC	CASSIEGVRWRGSDNEQFF
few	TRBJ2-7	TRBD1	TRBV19	TGTGCCAGTAGTATAGCCGGGACAGGGGGCGACGAGCAGTACTTC	CASSIAGTGGDEQYF
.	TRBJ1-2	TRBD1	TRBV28	TGTGCCAGCAGTTCGGGACAGGGGAACTATGGCTACACCTTC	CASSSGQGNYGYTF